These 19 T cell receptor beta chains originate from one sample sequenced in a study of shared clonotypes between healthy human individuals. Profiled with immunoSEQ multiplex PCR; TCRdb holds only in-frame clones, not every one. The table lists around 550,000 clones, roughly 96% of them singletons. CD45RO-negative, CCR7-positively selected cells formed the naive CD8 fraction, excluding terminally differentiated effector memory CD45RA+ cells. The specimen sequenced was naive CD8+ T cells sorted from blood. These receptor sequences come from a woman in her twenties or thirties in good health.

This chain joins TRBV19 and TRBJ1-5; TRBD1 matches 9 bases. Germline-derived CDR1 and CDR2 are LNHDA and SQIVND (reference sequence). V lost 7 bases and J lost 5; bases outside the gene matches: 12. This CDR3 has 16 residues. CDR3 loop: CASTPRTGVLDQPQHF. CDR3 DNA sequence: TGTGCCAGTACTCCCCGGACAGGGGTTTTAGATCAGCCCCAGCATTTT.

The chain carries TRBV28 and TRBJ2-7; 11 nucleotides align to TRBD2. The CDR3 loop spans 14 amino acids. Germline-derived CDR1 and CDR2 are MDHEN and SYDVKM. V lost 8 bases and J lost 7; bases outside the gene matches: 10. The chain's CDR3 is CASGAIAGGGEQYF. The CDR3 DNA reads TGTGCCAGCGGAGCCATAGCGGGAGGGGGTGAGCAGTACTTC.

CDR3 nucleotide sequence: TGTGCCAGTAGTATGACAATGGAGCAGTTCTTC. Protein sequence: CASSMTMEQFF. The chain uses TRBV19 and TRBJ2-1; D is unresolved. CDR1 and CDR2 (germline): LNHDA, SQIVND (reference sequence). Trimming cost V 3 bases and J 10 bases, with 7 bases left between them. This CDR3 is 11 amino acids long.

The rearrangement joins TRBV9 to TRBJ2-3; 7 bases are shared with TRBD1. The CDR3 loop spans 14 amino acids. The germline V gene has CDR1 SGDLS and CDR2 YYNGEE. Trimming cost V 0 bases and J 6 bases; bases outside gene matches: 4. In DNA, the CDR3 is TGTGCCAGCAGCGTAGAACAGGGGAGTGATACGCAGTATTTT. As protein: CASSVEQGSDTQYF.

This clone was picked up one time. The genes are TRBV7-9 and TRBJ2-2, with 9 positions matching TRBD2. V was clipped by 3 bases and J by 7 bases; unmatched bases: 3. This CDR3 is built from 14 residues. Germline loops: CDR1 SEHNR, CDR2 FQNEAQ (reference sequence). The CDR3, as DNA: TGTGCCAGCAGCTTGGGACTAGCTATCGGGGAGCTGTTTTTT. It specifies CASSLGLAIGELFF. The full variable domain, its missing parts supplied by reference TRBV7-9 and TRBJ2-2, is DTGVSQNPRHKITKRGQNVTFRCDPISEHNRLYWYRQTLGQGPEFLTYFQNEAQLEKSRLLSDRFSAERPKGSFSTLEIQRTEQGDSAMYLCASSLGLAIGELFFGEGSRLTVL.

V is TRBV5-4 and J is TRBJ2-5, with D possibly TRBD1 on 5 matching bases. V lost 1 base, J lost 1 base, and 11 bases lay in between. Germline loops: CDR1 SGHNT, CDR2 YYREEE (reference sequence). The CDR3 loop spans 15 amino acids. CDR3 sequence reads: CASSLLWGSQETQYF. For the CDR3, the DNA is TGTGCCAGCAGCTTGCTATGGGGCAGCCAAGAGACCCAGTACTTC.

The genes are TRBV29-1 and TRBJ2-3; D remains unclear. The V end lost 7 bases, the J end lost 6 bases, and 23 bases lay between the germline ends. The CDR3 sequence is 15 residues long. Germline assignment: CDR1 SQVTM and CDR2 ANQGSEA. In nucleotides, the CDR3 is TGCAGCGCCGACTTGGGTTTAGGACCCCTCGATACGCAGTATTTT. The encoded protein is CSADLGLGPLDTQYF.

The V call is TRBV9, the J call TRBJ2-7; D could derive from TRBD1 or TRBD2 (5 bases each). Germline CDR1 SGDLS, CDR2 YYNGEE. CDR3 length: 13 amino acids. Trimming removed 5 bases from V and 3 bases from J, with 12 bases in between. For the CDR3, the DNA is TGTGCCAGCAGAGGGACCTCCTACTACGAGCAGTACTTC. Translating gives CASRGTSYYEQYF. The whole variable domain, remainder taken from reference TRBV9 and TRBJ2-7, is DSGVTQTPKHLITATGQRVTLRCSPRSGDLSVYWYQQSLDQGLQFLIQYYNGEERAKGNILERFSAQQFPDLHSELNLSSLELGDSALYFCASRGTSYYEQYFGPGTRLTVT.

The chain carries TRBV7-9 and TRBJ2-1, with 12 bases matching TRBD2. V gave up 5 bases and J gave up 9 bases; unmatched junction bases: 11. Looked up from germline, CDR1 is SEHNR and CDR2 is FQNEAQ (reference sequence). The CDR3 is 16 residues long. The CDR3: CASSATSGRPTGEQFF. CDR3 DNA sequence: TGTGCCAGCAGCGCGACTAGCGGGAGACCGACGGGTGAGCAGTTCTTC. Together with reference TRBV7-9 and TRBJ2-1, the CDR3 gives the full variable domain: DTGVSQNPRHKITKRGQNVTFRCDPISEHNRLYWYRQTLGQGPEFLTYFQNEAQLEKSRLLSDRFSAERPKGSFSTLEIQRTEQGDSAMYLCASSATSGRPTGEQFFGPGTRLTVL.

V and J are TRBV9 and TRBJ2-7; 9 bases map to TRBD2. The CDR3 runs to 15 residues. V shed 4 bases, J shed 5 bases, and the junction held 10 bases outside the gene matches. Germline V lookup: CDR1 SGDLS, CDR2 YYNGEE. CDR3 bases: TGTGCCAGCAGCCTAGGGGCGGGAGGGATAAACGAGCAGTACTTC. Translating it yields CASSLGAGGINEQYF. The variable domain in full, with the rest retrieved from reference TRBV9 and TRBJ2-7, is DSGVTQTPKHLITATGQRVTLRCSPRSGDLSVYWYQQSLDQGLQFLIQYYNGEERAKGNILERFSAQQFPDLHSELNLSSLELGDSALYFCASSLGAGGINEQYFGPGTRLTVT.

The chain has TRBV18 and TRBJ2-7, with TRBD1 matching over 7 bases. Trimming took 2 bases from V and 2 from J; bases not matched to a gene: 6. This CDR3 spans 15 amino acids. Germline-derived CDR1 and CDR2 are KGHSH and LQKENI. CDR3 nucleotides: TGTGCCAGCTCACCAAACGACAGGGATCCCTACGAGCAGTACTTC. This gives the protein CASSPNDRDPYEQYF.

V gene TRBV7-9 combines with J gene TRBJ2-7, with D possibly TRBD2 on 6 matching bases. CDR3 size: 15 residues. Per the germline V gene, CDR1 is SEHNR and CDR2 is FQNEAQ (reference sequence). V lost 5 bases and J lost 5, with 19 bases in between. DNA of the CDR3: TGTGCCAGCAGCCCCGGCGGGGCAGGGTTCCACGAGCAGTACTTC. The encoded protein is CASSPGGAGFHEQYF.

This chain connects TRBV7-6 to TRBJ2-1; no reliable D call. There are 15 residues in the CDR3. The V end lost 5 bases, the J end lost 7 bases, and 18 bases lay between the germline ends. The germline gives CDR1 SGHVS, CDR2 FNYEAQ. This CDR3 is CASSPSLGGSNEQFF. CDR3 DNA sequence: TGTGCCAGCAGCCCAAGTCTAGGTGGATCGAATGAGCAGTTCTTC.

The CDR3 reads CASSSPGQAFYNEQFF. The DNA of the CDR3 is TGTGCCAGCAGCTCTCCGGGACAGGCTTTCTACAATGAGCAGTTCTTC. The chain links TRBV13 to TRBJ2-1, with 8 bases matching TRBD1. The CDR3 is 16 residues long. The trim removed 4 bases at V and 3 bases at J, leaving 8 bases unmatched. Germline assignment: CDR1 PRHDT and CDR2 FYEKMQ (reference sequence).

The V call is TRBV4-1, the J call TRBJ2-7, with D hard to call. The CDR3 has 15 residues. The germline CDR1 and CDR2 sequences are MGHRA and YSYEKL. Between the trimmed V and J ends, which lost 0 bases and 2 bases, there was a span of 11 bases. The CDR3 loop reads CASSQDRRVTYEQYF. The CDR3 nucleotides read TGCGCCAGCAGCCAAGATCGACGGGTTACCTACGAGCAGTACTTC.

Written as DNA, the CDR3 is TGCGCCAGCAGTCCGGGGACAGGCTACGAGCAGTACTTC. As protein: CASSPGTGYEQYF. The J gene is TRBJ2-7, the V gene TRBV10-1; 8 nucleotides agree with TRBD1. The germline gives CDR1 WNHNN, CDR2 SYGVQD (reference sequence). V shed 5 bases and J 3 bases; nucleotides not matched to a gene: 3. The CDR3 loop spans 13 amino acids.

The chain recombines TRBV7-2 with TRBJ2-4; 15 positions agree with TRBD2. The CDR3 spans 20 residues. Germline V gene lookup returns CDR1 SGHTA and CDR2 FQGNSA. With 0 bases clipped from V and 6 bases from J, the junction kept 12 bases outside the gene matches. CDR3 amino acids: CASSLALVGLAGGGGNIQYF. The CDR3 nucleotides are TGTGCCAGCAGCTTAGCCCTAGTGGGACTAGCGGGAGGCGGGGGAAACATTCAGTACTTC.

The V and J genes are TRBV11-2 and TRBJ1-1; 8 bases are shared with TRBD1. In germline, CDR1 is SGHAT, CDR2 FQNNGV. Trimming removed 5 bases from V and 10 bases from J; junction bases left unmatched: 6. The CDR3 has 12 residues. In nucleotides, the CDR3 is TGTGCCAGCAGCCCCTGGACAGGGCTAGCTTTCTTT. This translates into CASSPWTGLAFF.

The J gene is TRBJ2-1, the V gene TRBV6-1, with TRBD2 identical over 7 bases. Germline values: CDR1 MNHNS, CDR2 SASEGT. The CDR3 covers 15 residues. J was trimmed by 5 bases and V by 4 bases; bases with no gene match: 8. The CDR3 loop is CASSGPGTIDNEQFF. CDR3 sequence (DNA): TGTGCCAGCAGTGGTCCCGGGACTATCGACAATGAGCAGTTCTTC.